This TCR beta chain was captured by sequencing in a study of blood T cells in healthy people across ages (dated by TCRdb to between 2014 and 2017). With respect to the entire study: In model experiments, template switching captured roughly one uniquely barcoded TCR beta cDNA molecule for every two T cells. To avoid experimental bias, donors of different ages were distributed randomly across sequencing lanes. The donors were divided into four age groups: young (average approximately 17 years), middle-aged (roughly 40), aged (approximately 62) and long-lived (about 79). For two donors (one aged 18 to 30 and one aged 80 or older), the study analyzed two additional independent replicas of 1 million unique cDNA reads from the same blood draw. To track age-related changes in TCR beta repertoire diversity, the study relied on deep sequencing normalized with unique cDNA molecular identifiers.

This clonotype was found once. Its antigen specificity is not known. Base quality data are lacking; no much larger clone is found one base away. The CDR3 starts with the cysteine, ends with the phenylalanine, and has 18 residues. The entry retains the CDR3 DNA only, 54 bases that are in frame from base 1. CDR1 MNHEY and CDR2 SVGEGT were looked up in the germline V gene. The germline ends are 24 bases apart after V is trimmed by 2 bases and J by 5 bases. The protocol used for the library was 5' RACE. Sequencing used an Illumina HiSeq 2500. The second PCR ran for roughly 7 to 11 cycles and used a J-beta primer mix along with a sample-barcoded 5' primer. A unique molecular identifier was introduced onto each TCR beta cDNA molecule by a template-switch 5' adaptor carrying 12 random nucleotides. Each sample yielded at least 2.5 million CDR3-containing paired-end reads. All of the RNA was converted into first-strand cDNA using the Mint cDNA synthesis kit, with a TRBC-specific oligonucleotide serving as the primer. Following uracil-DNA glycosylase treatment, all cDNA underwent a first 18-cycle PCR with the universal primers M1SS and BC2_uni_R. Under the source paper's analysis protocol: Normalization of each sample was performed by random selection of 1 million high-quality reads, each carrying a distinct molecular identifier. Reads sharing molecular identifiers were discarded rather than binned into consensus sequences. CDR3 identification, clonotype clustering and error correction used MiTCR with a Q25 quality threshold and the strictest error-elimination algorithm. A nonparametric unseen species model using Euler transformation provided a lower-bound estimate of total TCR beta diversity. TCRdb passed the public sequencing reads through fastp at Q25 and MiXCR, retaining productive beta sequences. Under each unique CDR3 protein, matching rows form one entry showing the most common genes and DNA. The V and J calls here are based on TCRdb, not the publication. This sample is represented by about 1.5 million distinct CDR3 sequences; approximately 39% of them were singletons. The ten largest clones represent about 4% of the sample.

The investigation overall reported the following: As age increased, observed TCR beta diversity per million T cells dropped in a roughly linear way, and a significant reduction was already evident by age 40. The CMV infection status of donors was not known, potentially confounding age-related changes in expanded clonotypes. Compared with the aged group, the long-lived group had more naive CD4+ T cells, fewer expanded clones and increased TCR diversity, a pattern suggesting age selection. There was a strong correlation between observed TCR beta diversity and the percentage of naive T cells measured by flow cytometry. Estimates of total diversity from one million sequenced T cells were regarded as lower bounds and underestimates. Conclusive comparison of naive and antigen-experienced compartments was prevented by the profiling of bulk unsorted PBMCs.

The donors were roughly 40 Caucasian individuals from Russia, aged roughly 6 to 100 years, who were systemically healthy. Each donor gave approximately 9.4 milliliters of peripheral blood, drawn into EDTA-treated Vacutainer tubes. Ficoll-Paque density-gradient centrifugation was used to isolate PBMCs, with at least 6.5 million per sample. Total RNA, at least 6 micrograms per sample, was extracted from PBMCs with Trizol reagent. For every donor, an aliquot of PBMCs went through flow cytometry to measure the percentages of naive CD45RAhigh/CD27high T cells. The sequence links TRBV6-2 or TRBV6-3 to TRBJ1-2; the D gene cannot be named for sure. This receptor was obtained from a woman aged 18-29 years in good health. The source material was blood. The encoded CDR3 is CASSYPTIREQRRYGYTF. The DNA sequence is given as TGTGCCAGCAGTTACCCGACCATCCGGGAACAAAGGCGGTATGGCTACACCTTC.